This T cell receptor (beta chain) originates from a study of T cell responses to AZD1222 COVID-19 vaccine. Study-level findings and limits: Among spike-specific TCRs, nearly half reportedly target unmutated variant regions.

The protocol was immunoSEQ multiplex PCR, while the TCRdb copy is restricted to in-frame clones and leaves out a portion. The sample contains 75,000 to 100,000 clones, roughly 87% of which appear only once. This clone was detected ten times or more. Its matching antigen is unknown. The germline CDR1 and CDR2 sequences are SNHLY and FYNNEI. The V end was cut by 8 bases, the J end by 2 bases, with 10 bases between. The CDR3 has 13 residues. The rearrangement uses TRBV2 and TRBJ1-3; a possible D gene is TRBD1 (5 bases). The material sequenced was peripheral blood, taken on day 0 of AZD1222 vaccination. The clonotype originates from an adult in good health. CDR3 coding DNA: TGTGCCAGCGGCGGGGCAGCTGGAAACACCATATATTTT. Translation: CASGGAAGNTIYF.